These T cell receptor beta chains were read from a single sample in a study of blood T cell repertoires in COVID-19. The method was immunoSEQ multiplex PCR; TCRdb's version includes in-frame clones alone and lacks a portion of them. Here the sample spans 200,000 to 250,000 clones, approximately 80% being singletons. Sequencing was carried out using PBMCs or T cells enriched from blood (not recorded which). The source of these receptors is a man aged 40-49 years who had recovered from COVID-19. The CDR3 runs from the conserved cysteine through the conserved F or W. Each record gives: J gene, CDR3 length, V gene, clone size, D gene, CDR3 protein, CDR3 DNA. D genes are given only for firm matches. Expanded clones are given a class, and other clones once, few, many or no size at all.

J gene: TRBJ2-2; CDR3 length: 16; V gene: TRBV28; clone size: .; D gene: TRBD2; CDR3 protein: CASSTSDAKNTGELFF; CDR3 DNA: TGTGCCAGCAGTACTAGCGACGCAAAGAACACCGGGGAGCTGTTTTTT
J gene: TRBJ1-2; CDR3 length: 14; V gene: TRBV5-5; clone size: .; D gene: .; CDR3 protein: CASSPPTGTYGYTF; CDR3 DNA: TGTGCCAGCAGTCCGCCTACAGGGACCTATGGCTACACCTTC
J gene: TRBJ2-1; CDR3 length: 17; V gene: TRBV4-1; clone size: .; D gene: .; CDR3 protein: CASSQDRGISYYNEQFF; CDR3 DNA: TGCGCCAGCAGCCAAGATCGAGGCATAAGCTATTACAATGAGCAGTTCTTC
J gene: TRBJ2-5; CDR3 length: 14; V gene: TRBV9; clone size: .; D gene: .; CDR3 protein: CASSPSGEQETQYF; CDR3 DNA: TGTGCCAGCAGCCCCTCGGGGGAGCAAGAGACCCAGTACTTC
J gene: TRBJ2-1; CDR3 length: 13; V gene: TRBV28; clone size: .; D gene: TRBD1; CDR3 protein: CASSGTAYNEQFF; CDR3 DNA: TGTGCCAGCAGTGGGACAGCCTACAATGAGCAGTTCTTC
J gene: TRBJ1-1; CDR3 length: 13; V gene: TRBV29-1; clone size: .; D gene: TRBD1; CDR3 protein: CSTWDRAFTEAFF; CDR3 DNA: TGCAGCACCTGGGACAGGGCCTTCACTGAAGCTTTCTTT
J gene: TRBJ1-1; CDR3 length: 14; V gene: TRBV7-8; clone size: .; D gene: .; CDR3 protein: CASSLSSGVTEAFF; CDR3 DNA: TGTGCCAGCAGCCTCTCTTCTGGAGTCACTGAAGCTTTCTTT
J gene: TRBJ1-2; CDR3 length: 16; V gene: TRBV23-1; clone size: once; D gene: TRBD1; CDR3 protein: CGALKGGRGASYGYTF; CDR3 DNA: TGCGGGGCCCTTAAAGGTGGCAGGGGGGCTTCCTATGGCTACACCTTC
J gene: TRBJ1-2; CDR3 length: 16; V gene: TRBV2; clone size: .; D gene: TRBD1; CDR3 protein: CASGGTGTGTNYGYTF; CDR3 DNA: TGTGCCAGCGGCGGAACTGGGACAGGGACTAACTATGGCTACACCTTC
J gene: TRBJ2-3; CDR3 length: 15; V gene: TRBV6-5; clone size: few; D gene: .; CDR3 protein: CASSSPRSDTDTQYF; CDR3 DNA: TGTGCCAGCAGTTCCCCCAGAAGCGACACAGATACGCAGTATTTT
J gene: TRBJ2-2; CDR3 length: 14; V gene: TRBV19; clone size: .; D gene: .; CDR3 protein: CASSHWGVNGELFF; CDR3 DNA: TGTGCCAGTAGTCATTGGGGGGTTAACGGGGAGCTGTTTTTT
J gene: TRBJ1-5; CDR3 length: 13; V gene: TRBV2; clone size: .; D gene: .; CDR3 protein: CASTPAGVEPQHF; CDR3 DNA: TGTGCCAGCACGCCGGCAGGGGTGGAGCCCCAGCATTTT
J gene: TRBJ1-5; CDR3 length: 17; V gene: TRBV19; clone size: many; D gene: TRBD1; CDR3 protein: CASSIPPGQGSNQPQHF; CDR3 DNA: TGTGCCAGTAGTATCCCCCCGGGACAGGGTAGCAATCAGCCCCAGCATTTT
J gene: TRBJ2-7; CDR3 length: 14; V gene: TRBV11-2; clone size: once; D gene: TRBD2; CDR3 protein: CASSLSGGFYEQYF; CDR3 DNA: TGTGCCAGCAGCCTTAGCGGGGGATTCTACGAGCAGTACTTC
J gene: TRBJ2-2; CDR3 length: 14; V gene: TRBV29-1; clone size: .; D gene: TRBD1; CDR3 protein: CSVIGTGTTGELFF; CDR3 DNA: TGCAGCGTGATCGGGACAGGGACCACCGGGGAGCTGTTTTTT
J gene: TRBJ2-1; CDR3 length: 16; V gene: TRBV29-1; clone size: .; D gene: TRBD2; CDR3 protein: CSVEDPRGRARNEQFF; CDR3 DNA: TGCAGCGTTGAAGATCCACGGGGGAGGGCCCGCAATGAGCAGTTCTTC
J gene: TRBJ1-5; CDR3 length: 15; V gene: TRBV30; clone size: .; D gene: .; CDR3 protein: CAWSVTGGEYQPQHF; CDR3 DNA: TGTGCCTGGAGTGTAACCGGGGGTGAATATCAGCCCCAGCATTTT
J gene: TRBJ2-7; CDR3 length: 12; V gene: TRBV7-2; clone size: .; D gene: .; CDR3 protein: CASSATGYEQYF; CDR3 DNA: TGTGCCAGCAGCGCCACAGGGTACGAGCAGTACTTC
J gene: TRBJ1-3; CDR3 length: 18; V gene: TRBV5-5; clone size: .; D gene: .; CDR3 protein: CASSLPPPGSLSGNTIYF; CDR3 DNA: TGTGCCAGCAGCTTACCCCCCCCCGGGTCCTTATCTGGAAACACCATATATTTT
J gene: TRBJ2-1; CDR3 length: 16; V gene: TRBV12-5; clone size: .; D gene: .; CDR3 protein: CASGLAVNPSYNEQFF; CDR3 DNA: TGTGCTAGTGGTTTGGCCGTAAATCCCTCCTACAATGAGCAGTTCTTC
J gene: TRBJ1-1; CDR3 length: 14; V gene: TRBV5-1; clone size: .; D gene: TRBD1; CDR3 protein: CASSMGQVNTEAFF; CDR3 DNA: TGCGCCAGCAGCATGGGACAGGTGAACACTGAAGCTTTCTTT
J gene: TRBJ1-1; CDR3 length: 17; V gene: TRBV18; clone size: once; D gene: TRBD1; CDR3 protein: CASSDRARGLKNTEAFF; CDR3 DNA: TGTGCCAGCTCAGACAGGGCTCGGGGGTTAAAGAACACTGAAGCTTTCTTT
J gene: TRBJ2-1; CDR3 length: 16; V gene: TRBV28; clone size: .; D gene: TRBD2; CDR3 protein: CASSPGGLAAYNEQFF; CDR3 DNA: TGTGCCAGCAGTCCCGGCGGACTAGCGGCCTACAATGAGCAGTTCTTC
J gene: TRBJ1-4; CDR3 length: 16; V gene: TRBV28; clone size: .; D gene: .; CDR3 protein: CASSGGSADRNEKLFF; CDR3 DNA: TGTGCCAGCAGTGGGGGGTCGGCAGATCGAAATGAAAAACTGTTTTTT
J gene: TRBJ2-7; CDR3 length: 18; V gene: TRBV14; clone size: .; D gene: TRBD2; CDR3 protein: CASSQGPSGRGSSYEQYF; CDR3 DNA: TGTGCCAGCAGCCAAGGCCCCTCCGGGCGGGGGAGCTCCTACGAGCAGTACTTC
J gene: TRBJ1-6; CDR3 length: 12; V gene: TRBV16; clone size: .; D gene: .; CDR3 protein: CASSRNNSPLHF; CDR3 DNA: TGTGCCAGCAGCCGTAATAATTCACCCCTCCACTTT
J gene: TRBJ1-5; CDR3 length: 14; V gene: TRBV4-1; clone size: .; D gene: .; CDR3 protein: CASSQDGRNQPQHF; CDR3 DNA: TGCGCCAGCAGCCAAGACGGTCGCAATCAGCCCCAGCATTTT
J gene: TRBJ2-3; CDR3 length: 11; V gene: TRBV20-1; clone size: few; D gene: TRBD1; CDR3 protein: CSVQGADTQYF; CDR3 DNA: TGCAGTGTTCAGGGGGCTGATACGCAGTATTTT
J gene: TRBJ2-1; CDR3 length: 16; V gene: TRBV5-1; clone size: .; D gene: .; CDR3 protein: CASSLMVAAPYNEQFF; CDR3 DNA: TGCGCCAGCAGCCTGATGGTAGCGGCCCCCTACAATGAGCAGTTCTTC
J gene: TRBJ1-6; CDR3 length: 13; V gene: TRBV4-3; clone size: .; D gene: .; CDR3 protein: CASSQDPGSPLHF; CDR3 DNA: TGCGCCAGCAGCCAAGATCCGGGGTCACCCCTCCACTTT
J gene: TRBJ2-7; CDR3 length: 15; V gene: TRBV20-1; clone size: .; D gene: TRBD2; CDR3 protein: CSASSGTSGSYEQYF; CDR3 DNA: TGCAGTGCTAGTTCCGGGACTAGCGGGTCCTACGAGCAGTACTTC
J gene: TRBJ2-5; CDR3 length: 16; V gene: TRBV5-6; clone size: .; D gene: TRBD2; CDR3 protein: CASSPSVGLAGGISDF; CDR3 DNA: TGTGCCAGCAGCCCCTCCGTCGGGCTAGCGGGGGGCATCTCTGACTTC
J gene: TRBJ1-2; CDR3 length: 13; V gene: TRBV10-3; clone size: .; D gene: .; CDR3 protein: CAISEIGGGGYTF; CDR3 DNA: TGTGCCATCAGTGAGATTGGGGGCGGCGGCTACACCTTC
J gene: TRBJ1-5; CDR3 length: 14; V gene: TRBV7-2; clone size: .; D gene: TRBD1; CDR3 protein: CASSLGTGAQPQHF; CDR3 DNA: TGTGCCAGCAGCTTAGGGACAGGGGCCCAGCCCCAGCATTTT
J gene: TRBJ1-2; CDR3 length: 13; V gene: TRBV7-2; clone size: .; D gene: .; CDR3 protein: CASSLGQARGYTF; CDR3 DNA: TGTGCCAGCAGCCTCGGACAAGCAAGGGGTTACACCTTC
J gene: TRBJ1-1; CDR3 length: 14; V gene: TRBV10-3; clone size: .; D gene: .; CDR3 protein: CAISESPWNTEAFF; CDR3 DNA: TGTGCCATCAGTGAGTCCCCTTGGAACACTGAAGCTTTCTTT
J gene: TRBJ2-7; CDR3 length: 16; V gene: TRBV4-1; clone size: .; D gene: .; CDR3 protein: CASSHTREGGSYEQYF; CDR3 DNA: TGCGCCAGCAGCCATACCAGGGAGGGGGGCTCCTACGAGCAGTACTTC
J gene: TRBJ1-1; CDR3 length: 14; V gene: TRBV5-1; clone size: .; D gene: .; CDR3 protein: CASSPQDSTTEAFF; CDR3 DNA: TGCGCCAGCAGCCCGCAAGACTCCACCACTGAAGCTTTCTTT
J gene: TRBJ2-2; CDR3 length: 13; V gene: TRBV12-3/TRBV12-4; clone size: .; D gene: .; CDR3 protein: CASSLRSGGELFF; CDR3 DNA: TGTGCCAGCAGTTTACGGTCGGGGGGGGAGCTGTTTTTT
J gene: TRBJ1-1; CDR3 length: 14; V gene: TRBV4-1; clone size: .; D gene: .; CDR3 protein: CASSHPVRGTEAFF; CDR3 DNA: TGCGCCAGCAGCCACCCCGTGCGAGGGACTGAAGCTTTCTTT
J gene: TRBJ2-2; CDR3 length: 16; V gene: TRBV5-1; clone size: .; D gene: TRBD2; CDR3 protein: CASSILAGGDTGELFF; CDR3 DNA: TGCGCCAGCAGCATACTAGCGGGAGGGGACACCGGGGAGCTGTTTTTT
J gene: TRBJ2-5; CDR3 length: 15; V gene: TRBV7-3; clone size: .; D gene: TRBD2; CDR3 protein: CASSPGLAGQETQYF; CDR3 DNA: TGTGCCAGCAGCCCGGGACTAGCGGGGCAAGAGACCCAGTACTTC
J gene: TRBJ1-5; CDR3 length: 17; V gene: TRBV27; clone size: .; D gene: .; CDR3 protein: CASSLGGGRISNQPQHF; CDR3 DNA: TGTGCCAGCAGTTTAGGGGGGGGAAGAATCAGCAATCAGCCCCAGCATTTT
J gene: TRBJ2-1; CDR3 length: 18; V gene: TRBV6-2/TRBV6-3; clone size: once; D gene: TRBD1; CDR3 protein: CASSYQGERIGPYNEQFF; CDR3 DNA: TGTGCCAGCAGTTACCAGGGGGAAAGGATCGGACCCTACAATGAGCAGTTCTTC
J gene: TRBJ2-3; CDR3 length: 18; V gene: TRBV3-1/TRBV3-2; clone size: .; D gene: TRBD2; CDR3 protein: CASSQGVTSGRPRDTQYF; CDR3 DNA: TGTGCCAGCAGCCAGGGGGTAACTAGCGGGAGGCCCCGAGATACGCAGTATTTT
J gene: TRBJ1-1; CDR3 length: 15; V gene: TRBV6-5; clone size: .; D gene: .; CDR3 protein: CASSYSLGRDVEAFF; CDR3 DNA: TGTGCCAGCAGTTACTCGCTTGGGAGAGATGTTGAAGCTTTCTTT
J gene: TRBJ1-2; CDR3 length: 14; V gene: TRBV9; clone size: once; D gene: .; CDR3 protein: CASSGSRGNYGYTF; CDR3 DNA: TGTGCCAGCAGCGGATCCAGGGGTAACTATGGCTACACCTTC
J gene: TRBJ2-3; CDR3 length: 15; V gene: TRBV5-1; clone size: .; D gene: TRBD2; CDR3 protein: CASSFLAGGTDTQYF; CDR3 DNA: TGCGCCAGCAGCTTCCTAGCGGGGGGAACAGATACGCAGTATTTT
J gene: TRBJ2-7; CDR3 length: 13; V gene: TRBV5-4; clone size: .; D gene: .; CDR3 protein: CASSMDRSYEQYF; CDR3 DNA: TGTGCCAGCAGCATGGACCGGTCCTACGAGCAGTACTTC
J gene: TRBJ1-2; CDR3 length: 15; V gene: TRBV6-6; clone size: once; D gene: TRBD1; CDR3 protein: CASSPGQAQLYGYTF; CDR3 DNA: TGTGCCAGCAGTCCCGGACAGGCACAACTCTATGGCTACACCTTC
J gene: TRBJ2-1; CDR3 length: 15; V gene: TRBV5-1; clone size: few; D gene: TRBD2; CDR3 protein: CASGSGGAPYNEQFF; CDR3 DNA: TGCGCCAGCGGAAGCGGGGGGGCGCCCTACAATGAGCAGTTCTTC